These T cell receptor beta chains were read from a single sample in a study of T cell repertoires in aging, cancer and after chemotherapy. TCRdb reprocessed the multiplex PCR reads via MiXCR and lists one record per CDR3 protein. The sample lists under 2,000 distinct CDR3 sequences, under 35% occurring once. Sequencing was performed on blood. The source of these receptors is a human donor with a solid tumor. The donor label of this sample is uncertain. Both conserved end residues are part of each CDR3. The D gene is left open where the match is weak. Size is omitted from some rows. Given values are once, few, many or a class for expanded clones.

j_call,d_call,v_call,clone_size,cdr3_nt,cdr3_aa
TRBJ1-2,TRBD1,TRBV20-1,.,TGCAGTGCTCCGACAGGGGGAGGATACAATGGCTACACCTTC,CSAPTGGGYNGYTF
TRBJ1-5,.,TRBV20-1,.,TGCAGTGTGGCGTCAGGGGATCAGCCCCAGCATTTT,CSVASGDQPQHF
TRBJ1-1,.,TRBV5-1,.,TGTGCCAGCAGCTGTCGGGGGTTCGGAACAGGTGAAGCTTTCTTT,CASSCRGFGTGEAFF
TRBJ2-3,.,TRBV5-6,few,TGTGCCAGCAGCTTGGGGACAGTTAGCACAGATACGCAGTATTTT,CASSLGTVSTDTQYF
TRBJ2-1,.,TRBV19,.,TGTGCCAGTAGTATAGGTATAGCGGTGAGGGAGCAGTTCTTC,CASSIGIAVREQFF
TRBJ2-1,TRBD2,TRBV12-3/TRBV12-4,few,TGTGCCAGCAGTTTAGAGGGGACTAGCGGGCACTGGTTCTTC,CASSLEGTSGHWFF
TRBJ2-3,.,TRBV5-4,.,TGTGCCAGCAAACTTGACACGGGCCCCAGCTCCCTAGGGGGTACGCAGTATTTT,CASKLDTGPSSLGGTQYF
TRBJ1-5,.,TRBV12-3/TRBV12-4,.,TGTGCCAGCAGCCGGCCGGGACACCCCGGCAATCAGCCCCAGCATTTT,CASSRPGHPGNQPQHF
TRBJ1-6,TRBD1,TRBV6-1,few,TGTGCCACAACTATAACAGGGGAAAGTTCACCCCTCCACTTT,CATTITGESSPLHF
TRBJ2-2,TRBD1,TRBV5-1,.,TGCGCCAGCAGCCCACAGGGGGCCCGATCCTTCGGGGAGCTGTTTTTT,CASSPQGARSFGELFF
TRBJ1-4,.,TRBV30,.,TGTGCCTGGAGTTTCCGAGGGGCTAATGAAAAACTGTTTTTT,CAWSFRGANEKLFF
TRBJ2-1,.,TRBV27,.,TGTGCCAGCAGTCAGCAGGGAAGCTACAATGAGCAGTTCTTC,CASSQQGSYNEQFF
TRBJ1-1,.,TRBV30,large,TGTGCCTGGATGTTTGGGGGTAACACTGAAGCTTTCTTT,CAWMFGGNTEAFF
TRBJ2-2,TRBD2,TRBV7-2,once,TGTGCCAGCAGCTTAGCCGGGGGGGGGACCGGGGAGCTGTTTTTT,CASSLAGGGTGELFF
TRBJ2-3,TRBD2,TRBV5-6,few,TGTGCCAGCAGCGCGCTAGCGGGGGGTCCCACAGATACGCAGTATTTT,CASSALAGGPTDTQYF